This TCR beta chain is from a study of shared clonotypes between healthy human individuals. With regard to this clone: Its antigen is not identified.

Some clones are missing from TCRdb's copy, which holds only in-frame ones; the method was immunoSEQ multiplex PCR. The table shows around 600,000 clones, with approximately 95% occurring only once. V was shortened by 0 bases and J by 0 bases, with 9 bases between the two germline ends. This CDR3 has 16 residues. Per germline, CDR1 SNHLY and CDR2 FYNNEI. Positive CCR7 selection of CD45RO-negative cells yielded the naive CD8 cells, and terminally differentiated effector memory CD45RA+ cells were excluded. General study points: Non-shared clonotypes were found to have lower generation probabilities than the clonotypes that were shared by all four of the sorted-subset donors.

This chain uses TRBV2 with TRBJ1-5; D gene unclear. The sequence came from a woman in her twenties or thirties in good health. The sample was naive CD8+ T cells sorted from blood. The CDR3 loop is CASSEARPGSNQPQHF. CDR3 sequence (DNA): TGTGCCAGCAGTGAAGCGCGTCCGGGTAGCAATCAGCCCCAGCATTTT.